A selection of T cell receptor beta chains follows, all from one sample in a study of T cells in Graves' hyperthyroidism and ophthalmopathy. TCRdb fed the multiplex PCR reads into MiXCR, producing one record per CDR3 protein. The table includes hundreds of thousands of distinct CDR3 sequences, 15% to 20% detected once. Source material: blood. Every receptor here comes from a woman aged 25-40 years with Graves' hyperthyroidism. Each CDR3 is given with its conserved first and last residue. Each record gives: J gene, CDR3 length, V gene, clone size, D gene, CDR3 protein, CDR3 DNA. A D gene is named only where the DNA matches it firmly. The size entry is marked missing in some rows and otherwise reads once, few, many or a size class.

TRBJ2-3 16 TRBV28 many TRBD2 CASGTSGQGITDTQYF TGTGCCAGTGGGACTAGCGGGCAAGGTATCACAGATACGCAGTATTTT
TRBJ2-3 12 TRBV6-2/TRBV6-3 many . CASTGMADTQYF TGTGCCAGCACCGGGATGGCAGATACGCAGTATTTT
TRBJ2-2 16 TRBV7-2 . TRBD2 CASSLVFSGSTGELFF TGTGCCAGCAGCTTAGTTTTTAGCGGGAGTACCGGGGAGCTGTTTTTT
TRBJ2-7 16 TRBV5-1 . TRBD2 CASSPDPSGSSYEQYF TGCGCCAGCAGCCCCGACCCCAGCGGGAGCTCCTACGAGCAGTACTTC
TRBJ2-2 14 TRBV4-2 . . CASSRVENTGELFF TGTGCCAGCTCGAGGGTCGAAAACACCGGGGAGCTGTTTTTT
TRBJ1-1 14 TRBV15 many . CATSDPGANTEAFF TGTGCCACCAGCGATCCCGGGGCCAACACTGAAGCTTTCTTT
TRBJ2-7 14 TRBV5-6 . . CASSFTSRGYEQYF TGTGCCAGCAGCTTTACCAGTCGGGGCTACGAGCAGTACTTC
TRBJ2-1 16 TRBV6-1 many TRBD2 CASSDWTSGGYNEQFF TGTGCCAGCAGTGACTGGACTAGCGGGGGATACAATGAGCAGTTCTTC
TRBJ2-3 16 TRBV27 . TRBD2 CASSLVRGSGTDTQYF TGTGCCAGCAGTTTAGTCCGCGGGAGTGGCACAGATACGCAGTATTTT
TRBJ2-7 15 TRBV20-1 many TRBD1 CSARDLRTGDYEQYF TGCAGTGCTAGGGATCTCCGGACAGGAGACTACGAGCAGTACTTC
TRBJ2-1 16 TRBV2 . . CASSEVWGGSYNGQFF TGTGCCAGCAGTGAGGTGTGGGGAGGCTCCTACAATGGGCAGTTCTTC
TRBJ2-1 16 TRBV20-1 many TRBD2 CSARDVVLAGALLQFF TGCAGTGCTAGAGATGTAGTTCTAGCGGGGGCATTATTGCAGTTCTTC
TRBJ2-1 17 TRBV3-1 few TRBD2 CASSQVFSGGGLNEQFF TGTGCCAGCAGCCAAGTGTTTTCTGGGGGAGGGTTGAATGAGCAGTTCTTC
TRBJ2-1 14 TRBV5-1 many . CASSLGQTGDEQFF TGCGCCAGCAGCTTGGGACAGACCGGCGATGAGCAGTTCTTC
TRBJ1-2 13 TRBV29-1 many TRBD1 CSVPPGQSYGYTF TGCAGCGTTCCTCCGGGACAGAGCTATGGCTACACCTTC
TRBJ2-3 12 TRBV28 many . CASSGLGDTQYF TGTGCCAGCAGCGGCCTAGGTGACACGCAGTATTTT
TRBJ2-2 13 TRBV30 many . CAWSPEMDGELFF TGTGCCTGGAGTCCGGAGATGGACGGGGAGCTGTTTTTT
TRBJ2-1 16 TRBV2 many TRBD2 CASSEKVAGRRNEQFF TGTGCCAGCAGTGAGAAGGTAGCGGGACGCCGGAATGAGCAGTTCTTC
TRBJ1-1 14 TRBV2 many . CASSEISGDTEAFF TGTGCCAGCAGTGAAATTTCGGGGGACACTGAAGCTTTCTTT
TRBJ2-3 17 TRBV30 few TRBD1 CACHPTGTGIGRDTQYF TGTGCCTGCCACCCCACCGGGACAGGCATCGGTCGAGATACGCAGTATTTT
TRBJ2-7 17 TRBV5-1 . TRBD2 CASCLAGGALGAYEQYF TGCGCCAGCTGCTTGGCGGGGGGGGCTCTCGGGGCTTACGAGCAGTACTTC
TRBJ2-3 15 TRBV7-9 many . CASSQGFRGTDTQYF TGTGCCAGCAGCCAAGGATTTCGGGGGACAGATACGCAGTATTTT
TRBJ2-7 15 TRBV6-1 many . CASSQSARGSYEQYF TGTGCCAGCAGTCAGTCTGCGCGGGGCTCCTACGAGCAGTACTTC
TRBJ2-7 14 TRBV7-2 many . CASSPSSGDYEQYF TGTGCCAGCAGCCCAAGCAGTGGGGACTACGAGCAGTACTTC
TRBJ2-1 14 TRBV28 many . CASSYGGYGNEQFF TGTGCCAGCAGTTACGGGGGCTACGGCAATGAGCAGTTCTTC
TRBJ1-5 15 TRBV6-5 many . CASSYSRGAYQPQHF TGTGCCAGCAGTTACTCACGAGGGGCGTATCAGCCCCAGCATTTT
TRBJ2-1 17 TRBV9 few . CASSPRAGGGDYNEQFF TGTGCCAGCAGCCCACGGGCCGGGGGTGGGGACTACAATGAGCAGTTCTTC
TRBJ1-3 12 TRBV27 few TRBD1 CASSPRGTGLNF TGTGCCAGCAGCCCCAGGGGGACAGGACTCAATTTT
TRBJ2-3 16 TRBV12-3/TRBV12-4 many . CASSLPQGRSTDTQYF TGTGCCAGCAGTCTTCCCCAAGGACGCAGCACAGATACGCAGTATTTT
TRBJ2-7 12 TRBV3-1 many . CASSQVRYEQYF TGTGCCAGCAGCCAAGTGCGGTACGAGCAGTACTTC
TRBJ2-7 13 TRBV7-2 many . CASSPPAPYEQYF TGTGCCAGCAGCCCCCCCGCACCCTACGAGCAGTACTTC
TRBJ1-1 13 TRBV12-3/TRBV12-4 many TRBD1 CASSPGTDTEAFF TGTGCCAGCAGTCCCGGGACAGACACTGAAGCTTTCTTT
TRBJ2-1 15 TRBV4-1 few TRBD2 CASSPVAGGYNEQFF TGCGCCAGCAGCCCCGTAGCGGGGGGTTACAATGAGCAGTTCTTC
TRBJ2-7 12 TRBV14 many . CASSPTDRGQYF TGTGCCAGCAGCCCTACGGACCGGGGGCAGTACTTC
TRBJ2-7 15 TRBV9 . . CASSVASGTGDEQYF TGTGCCAGCAGCGTAGCTAGCGGGACAGGCGACGAGCAGTACTTC
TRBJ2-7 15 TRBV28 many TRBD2 CASSSSGRAGYEQYF TGTGCCAGCAGTTCGAGCGGGAGGGCCGGGTACGAGCAGTACTTC
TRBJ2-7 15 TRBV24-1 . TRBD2 CATSDPGKAGGEQYF TGTGCCACCAGTGATCCGGGAAAAGCGGGGGGCGAGCAGTACTTC